The 4 T cell receptor beta chains in this list originate from one sample, sequenced in a study of T cells in Graves' hyperthyroidism and ophthalmopathy. Amplification of TCR beta CDR3 regions used RNA as the template. Researchers ran a first-round RT-PCR on the TCR CDR3 using the HTBI primer set. TCRdb reprocessed the multiplex PCR reads via MiXCR and lists one record per CDR3 protein. The sample carries about 560,000 distinct CDR3 sequences, 46% recorded once. The sequenced sample was peripheral blood or thyroid tissue (not recorded which). The receptors come from a woman aged 18-29 years with Graves' hyperthyroidism.

This clonotype was found once. The conserved phenylalanine or tryptophan normally closing the CDR3 is absent here, so this likely arose from a read error. The limits of the CDR3 on the DNA are not certain, so only TCRdb's listed CDR3 is given. The J gene is TRBJ2-6, the V gene TRBV5-1; the listed D gene, TRBD1, was not tested against the DNA. Germline V gene data show CDR1 as SGHRS and CDR2 as YFSETQ. The length of the CDR3 is 11 amino acids, counting both ends. CDR3 sequence reads: CASSLEQGAKV.

CDR3 in DNA: TGTGCCAGCAGTGAACTAGCGGGAGGGCAGACCCAGTACTTC. This translates into CASSELAGGQTQYF. V gene TRBV25-1 combines with J gene TRBJ2-5, with 12 bases identical to TRBD2. CDR1 is MGHDK, CDR2 SYGVNS, per germline. V gave up 2 bases and J gave up 6 bases; unmatched junction bases: 1. The CDR3 is 14 amino acids.

Concerning this clonotype itself: An end of the junction differs from the germline gene, which may be a read error. The chain employs TRBV2 and TRBJ2-7; TRBD2 is a possible D gene (6 bases). CDR1 is SNHLY and CDR2 is FYNNEI in the germline V gene. This CDR3 region has 13 residues. This CDR3 reads CASSALIGGEQHF. The CDR3 region has the DNA TGTGCCAGCAGTGCTTTAATTGGAGGGGAGCAGCACTTC.

The rearrangement joins TRBV25-1 to TRBJ1-2; D ambiguous. The CDR3 covers 14 residues. Deletions cut 4 bases from V and 4 bases from J, with 13 bases between. The germline gives CDR1 MGHDK, CDR2 SYGVNS. CDR3 in amino acids: CASSAGRGPYGYTF. As DNA, the CDR3 is TGTGCCAGCAGTGCCGGCCGAGGCCCCTATGGCTACACCTTC.